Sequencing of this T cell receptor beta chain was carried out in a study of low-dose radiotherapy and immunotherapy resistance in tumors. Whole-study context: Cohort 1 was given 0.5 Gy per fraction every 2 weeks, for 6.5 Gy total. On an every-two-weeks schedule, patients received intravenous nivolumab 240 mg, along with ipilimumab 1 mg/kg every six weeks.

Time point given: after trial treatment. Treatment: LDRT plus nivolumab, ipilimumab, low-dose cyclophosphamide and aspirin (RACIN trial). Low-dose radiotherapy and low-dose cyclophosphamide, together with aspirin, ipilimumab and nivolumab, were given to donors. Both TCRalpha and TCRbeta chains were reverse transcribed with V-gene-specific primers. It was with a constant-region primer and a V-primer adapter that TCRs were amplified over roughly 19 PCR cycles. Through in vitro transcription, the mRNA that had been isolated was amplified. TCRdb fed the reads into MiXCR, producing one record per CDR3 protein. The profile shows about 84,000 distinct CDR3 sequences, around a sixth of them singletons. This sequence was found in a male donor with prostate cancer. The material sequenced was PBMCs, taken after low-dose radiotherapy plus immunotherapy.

CDR3 residues: CASKISSPTGELFF. Written as DNA, the CDR3 is TGTGCCAGCAAGATCTCCTCTCCCACCGGGGAGCTGTTTTTT. V is TRBV5-3 and J is TRBJ2-2; no reliable D call. TRBV5-3 is an open reading frame, and its role is uncertain. The length of the CDR3 is 14 residues. The V end was cut by 8 bases, the J end by 4 bases, with 15 bases between.